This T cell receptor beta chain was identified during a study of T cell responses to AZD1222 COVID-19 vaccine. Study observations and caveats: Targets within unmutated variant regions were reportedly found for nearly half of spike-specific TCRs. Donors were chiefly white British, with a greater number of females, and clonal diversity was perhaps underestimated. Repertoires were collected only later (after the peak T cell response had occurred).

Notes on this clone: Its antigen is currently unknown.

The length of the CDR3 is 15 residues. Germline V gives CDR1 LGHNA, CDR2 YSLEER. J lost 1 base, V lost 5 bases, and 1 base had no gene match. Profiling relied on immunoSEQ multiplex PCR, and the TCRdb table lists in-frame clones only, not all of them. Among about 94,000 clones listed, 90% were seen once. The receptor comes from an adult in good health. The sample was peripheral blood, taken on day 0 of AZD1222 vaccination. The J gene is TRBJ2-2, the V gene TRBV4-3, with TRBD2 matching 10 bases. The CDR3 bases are TGCGCCAGCAGCACTAGCGGGGTGAACACCGGGGAGCTGTTTTTT. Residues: CASSTSGVNTGELFF.